Below are 18 T cell receptor beta chains sequenced from a single sample in a study of cytomegalovirus exposure and HLA in healthy donors. The primer mix had 60 Vbeta and 13 Jbeta primers. TCRdb's table, derived via immunoSEQ multiplex PCR, lists solely in-frame clones and lacks some. The sample has about 90,000 clones, around 85% seen once. The source material was PBMCs. These receptors were taken from a man between 25 and 39 years old in good health and CMV-seronegative.

The chain has TRBV5-6 and TRBJ2-1; 8 nucleotides line up with TRBD1. The germline V gene encodes CDR1 SGHDT and CDR2 YYEEEE. Trimming at V came to 2 bases and at J to 8 bases, leaving 9 bases not matched to a gene. The CDR3 runs 15 residues. CDR3: CASSFPGTGSHEQFF. The CDR3 DNA follows: TGTGCCAGCAGCTTCCCCGGGACAGGTAGCCATGAGCAGTTCTTC. Full variable domain (remainder filled in from reference TRBV5-6 and TRBJ2-1): DAGVTQSPTHLIKTRGQQVTLRCSPKSGHDTVSWYQQALGQGPQFIFQYYEEEERQRGNFPDRFSGHQFPNYSSELNVNALLLGDSALYLCASSFPGTGSHEQFFGPGTRLTVL.

V gene TRBV19 combines with J gene TRBJ1-1; D call uncertain. This CDR3 comprises 12 residues. The V gene lost 1 base and the J gene lost 8 bases, with 8 bases spanning the gap. CDR1 LNHDA and CDR2 SQIVND come from the germline V gene (reference sequence). CDR3 in DNA: TGTGCCAGTAGTATAGGTCCGCAGGAAGCTTTCTTT. Protein sequence: CASSIGPQEAFF.

J is TRBJ2-3 and V is TRBV10-3; maybe TRBD1 (5 bases). The germline V and J ends were trimmed by 0 bases and 1 base, with 14 bases remaining between them. The CDR3 has 17 residues. The V gene's germline CDR1 is ENHRY and CDR2 SYGVKD. The CDR3 loop reads CAISESLGASGTDTQYF. In DNA form, the CDR3 reads TGTGCCATCAGTGAGTCTTTAGGGGCCAGCGGCACAGATACGCAGTATTTT.

CDR3 sequence (DNA): TGTGCCAGCAGCTTAGGACTAGCGGGGGGGCGGGAGCAGTTCTTC. This sequence encodes CASSLGLAGGREQFF. The J gene is TRBJ2-1, the V gene TRBV7-9, with 14 bases identical to TRBD2. The V gene's germline CDR1 is SEHNR and CDR2 FQNEAQ (reference sequence). The CDR3 consists of 15 residues. V was clipped by 1 base and J by 10 bases; unmatched bases: 3.

With respect to this clone: Mismatch with germline at one junction end may stem from a read error. This chain uses TRBV2 with TRBJ1-1; TRBD1 aligns across 8 bases. CDR1 and CDR2 from the germline V gene are SNHLY and FYNNEI. The CDR3 has 14 amino acids. In DNA, the CDR3 is TGTGCCAACAGTGCGGAGACAGGGGTCGCCGAAGCTTTCTTT. Amino acid sequence: CANSAETGVAEAFF.

This chain uses TRBV15 with TRBJ2-7; a weak D match, TRBD1 (5 bases). The CDR3 loop spans 11 amino acids. Trimming took off 8 bases at V and 3 bases at J, with 8 bases between the two ends. Germline lookup yields CDR1 LNHNV and CDR2 YYDKDF (reference sequence). In DNA form, the CDR3 reads TGTGCCACCGGACAAGGCTACGAGCAGTACTTC. This codes for CATGQGYEQYF.

In its sample, this clone was seen a few times. The rearrangement joins TRBV10-3 to TRBJ1-5; TRBD1 is a possible D gene (5 bases). The germline V gene has CDR1 ENHRY and CDR2 SYGVKD. The CDR3 loop spans 13 amino acids. Trimming took 4 bases from V and 9 from J, leaving 13 bases between them. CDR3 DNA sequence: TGTGCCATCAGTGTTTCCGGCGACAGGCCCCAGCATTTT. As protein: CAISVSGDRPQHF.

The chain is built from TRBV30 and TRBJ1-5; TRBD1 aligns across 9 bases. CDR3 length: 16 amino acids. Trimming took 2 bases from V and 4 from J; bases not matched to a gene: 9. The germline CDR1 and CDR2 sequences are GTSNPN and SVGIG (reference sequence). CDR3 nucleotide sequence: TGTGCCTGGAGTTTAACCGGGACAGGGAAGAATCAGCCCCAGCATTTT. It translates to CAWSLTGTGKNQPQHF.

The rearrangement joins TRBV28 to TRBJ1-4, with TRBD1 as a possible D gene (5 bases). The CDR3 has 15 residues. In germline, CDR1 is MDHEN, CDR2 SYDVKM. V was trimmed by 5 bases and J by 0 bases, leaving 10 bases between them. CDR3 sequence (DNA): TGTGCCAGCAGTACCCTGACAGCAACTAATGAAAAACTGTTTTTT. Amino acid sequence: CASSTLTATNEKLFF.

J is TRBJ2-2 and V is TRBV28; perhaps TRBD1 as D (6 bases). CDR1 and CDR2 (germline): MDHEN, SYDVKM. CDR3 size: 14 residues. The V end lost 3 bases, the J end lost 5 bases, and 10 bases lay between the germline ends. The CDR3 sequence: CASSFLTGTGELFF. The CDR3 nucleotides read TGTGCCAGCAGTTTCCTAACAGGGACCGGGGAGCTGTTTTTT.

This chain connects TRBV7-2 to TRBJ2-3; 10 bases map to TRBD1. Trimming cost V 5 bases and J 10 bases; bases outside gene matches: 6. Per germline, CDR1 SGHTA and CDR2 FQGNSA. This CDR3 spans 13 amino acids. Written as DNA, the CDR3 is TGTGCCAGCAGCACCCGGACAGGGGGGCCGCAGTATTTT. Protein product: CASSTRTGGPQYF.

V and J are TRBV5-1 and TRBJ1-1; D unresolved. The CDR3 contains 13 residues. In germline, CDR1 is SGHRS, CDR2 YFSETQ. Trimming took 1 base from V and 3 from J, leaving 7 bases between them. CDR3 sequence (DNA): TGCGCCAGCAGCTTGCCGGGGTACACTGAAGCTTTCTTT. This codes for CASSLPGYTEAFF.

This chain links TRBV2 with TRBJ2-1; TRBD2 matches 9 bases. CDR3 length: 15 amino acids. Germline CDR1 and CDR2: SNHLY and FYNNEI. V shed 4 bases and J 1 base; nucleotides not matched to a gene: 2. This CDR3 reads CASSGLAGSYNEQFF. As DNA, the CDR3 is TGTGCCAGCAGTGGCCTAGCGGGGTCCTACAATGAGCAGTTCTTC.

The gene calls are TRBV11-3 and TRBJ2-1; D might be TRBD1 (5 bases). Per germline, CDR1 SGHNT and CDR2 YENEEA. The length of the CDR3 is 14 residues. Trimming left V 0 bases short and J 10 bases short, with 13 bases between. CDR3 protein: CASSLDEWGGEQFF. CDR3 DNA sequence: TGTGCCAGCAGCTTAGATGAATGGGGCGGAGAGCAGTTCTTC.

The J gene is TRBJ2-7, the V gene TRBV5-1; TRBD1 aligns across 12 bases. There are 14 residues in the CDR3. Trimming at V came to 4 bases and at J to 7 bases, leaving 6 bases not matched to a gene. Germline V gene sequence: CDR1 SGHRS, CDR2 YFSETQ. In DNA form, the CDR3 reads TGCGCCAGCAGCCTGGGACAGGGGGCGCGGGAGCAGTACTTC. The encoded protein is CASSLGQGAREQYF.

J is TRBJ2-6 and V is TRBV21-1; the D segment call TRBD2 is taken from the table without a DNA check. TRBV21-1 is termed a pseudogene. The CDR3 extends over 16 amino acids. CDR3 sequence (DNA): TGTGCCAGCAGCAAAGGGGCGGGGTCTGGGGCCAACGTCCTGACTTTC. Translating it yields CASSKGAGSGANVLTF.

This chain links TRBV5-5 with TRBJ2-7; 8 nucleotides match TRBD2. Trimming cost V 2 bases and J 1 base; bases outside gene matches: 2. The CDR3 totals 14 residues. CDR1 and CDR2 from the germline V gene are SGHKS and YYEKEE (reference sequence). The CDR3 is CASSFGRGSYEQYF. The CDR3 nucleotides are TGTGCCAGCAGCTTCGGGAGGGGGTCCTACGAGCAGTACTTC.

The chain uses TRBV28 and TRBJ1-1, with a possible D match to TRBD1 (5 bases). Germline CDR1 is MDHEN and CDR2 is SYDVKM. With 8 bases removed from V and 1 base from J, the gap between germline ends came to 20 bases. The length of the CDR3 is 16 residues. The CDR3 is CASGPDSVKRNTEAFF. The DNA for the CDR3 is TGTGCCAGCGGCCCCGACAGCGTGAAAAGGAACACTGAAGCTTTCTTT.